This entry is about one T cell receptor (beta chain). Some clones are missing from TCRdb's copy, which holds only in-frame ones; the method was immunoSEQ multiplex PCR. This table has approximately 200,000 clones, under 90% appearing once. The CDR3 sequence is 16 residues long. V lost 1 base to trimming and J lost 4 bases, with 15 bases between them. Looked up from germline, CDR1 is LGHDT and CDR2 is YNNKEL (reference sequence). These data are taken from a study of blood T cell repertoires in COVID-19. This receptor was identified in a woman older than 75 with COVID-19, enrolled during active disease. The sample comprised peripheral blood. The chain joins TRBV3-1 (or the pseudogene TRBV3-2) to TRBJ2-3, with D possibly being TRBD2 (5 bases). CDR3 in DNA: TGTGCCAGCAGCCAAGTTTATACGGAGGAGGCAGATACGCAGTATTTT. Translated, it gives CASSQVYTEEADTQYF.